This T cell receptor beta chain was sequenced during a study of cytomegalovirus exposure and HLA in healthy donors (dated by TCRdb to 2016 to 2017). Some background on the complete study: An earlier analysis of some 550 of the donors reported approximately 290 Gb of sequence data and roughly 100 million unique TCR beta sequences from 150 million to 200 million T cells. The study aimed to test whether signatures of past pathogen exposure could be identified by cataloging public T cell receptors. Roughly 300 gigabases of sequencing data and tens of millions of unique TCR sequences were included in an early release covering 550 to 800 HLA-typed donors. Every discovery cohort repertoire had been produced on one sequencing platform. The study used immunosequencing to profile the T cell repertoires of more than 650 subjects and linked those repertoires to cytomegalovirus serostatus. In an earlier analysis of a few hundred of the donors, high-throughput TCR beta sequencing was used to judge whether each TCR beta V gene segment behaved as functional or pseudogenic. Donor age, sex, ethnicity and CMV serostatus were compiled alongside the repertoire data. The genetic ancestry cluster associated with self-reported Caucasian donors included around four fifths of the 300 to 400 genotyped donors. A later genetic analysis used genome-wide SNP genotypes for about three fifths of the 666 donors, treating that subset as a discovery cohort. High-throughput TCR immunosequencing, statistical association of individual TCRs with disease status, and machine learning were combined to predict cytomegalovirus infection status. The number of typed donors differed by locus: about 620-640 for A, B, C, DRB1 and DQB1; approximately 530 for DQA1; 606 for DPA1; and some 450 for DPB1. On average, roughly 240,000 unique TCR beta nucleotide sequences were sequenced per donor among several hundred genotyped donors of the cohort, with roughly a sixth of those sequences being non-productive. Along with the approximately 650-subject first cohort, a separate validation cohort of around 120 different subjects was used. To study patterns of TCR occurrence, a later analysis re-analyzed previously published TCR beta repertoires from several hundred donors and added high-resolution HLA genotyping. Because of strong linkage in the cohort, roughly five DR-DQ haplotypes were treated as single units for association and clustering. In the later analysis, no new phenotypic data were used to find candidate immune exposures; instead, reliance was placed on TCR beta sequences and their occurrence across donors. HLA typing covered class I and class II loci at four-digit resolution.

According to the germline V gene, CDR1 reads MNHEY and CDR2 reads SVGAGI. The trim is 5 bases for V and 4 bases for J, with a gap of 14 bases between the germline ends. From its cysteine to its phenylalanine, the CDR3 spans 14 amino acids. Only the CDR3 portion is preserved as DNA: 42 bases, with reading frame beginning at the first base. The paper as a whole reports these results and caveats: The classifier was reported to diagnose cytomegalovirus status with high specificity and sensitivity in both the original cohort and the validation cohort. A later analysis reported that several top co-occurrence clusters appeared linked to parvovirus B19, influenza, CMV and Epstein-Barr virus. Correlated functional status among segregating V segments might be attributable to linkage disequilibrium, but an unknown experimental factor could not be ruled out. In a later analysis, the rate of TCR association differed among HLA loci, with DRB1 alleles having the most associated TCRs and HLA-C alleles having the fewest. Across donors, most TCR sequences were observed very rarely, whereas some public TCRs were present in many individuals. When HLA alleles, especially DR and DQ, strongly co-occurred, TCR associations were difficult to assign to individual alleles. A later analysis found that HLA-associated TCR beta chains were more clonally expanded and had lower generation probabilities than equally common non-associated chains. Broadly in line with IMGT annotations, most TCR beta V segments showed up in productive rearrangements about 87% or about 30% of the time in an earlier analysis of 587 of the donors. A further reported finding was that TCR beta sequences accurately predicted the HLA-A and HLA-B alleles for most subjects in the first cohort. Most CMV-associated TCR beta chains appeared to be HLA-restricted in a later analysis, and the HLA associations seemed to be driven largely by CMV exposure. Presence/absence analyses assumed roughly uniform sequencing depth across donors, an assumption that may not hold. A group of highly shared sequence variants was considered likely to be a technical artifact of the sequencing pipeline. A later genetic analysis reported fewer N-insertions in productive TCRs among donors in an Asian-associated ancestry cluster than the 666-donor mean. The cohort was sequenced for TCR beta chains only, and without alpha or paired-chain data the features that could be detected were limited. In the study, approximately 160 TCR beta chains were listed as associated with cytomegalovirus. Specific HLA alleles were associated with 15,000 to 20,000 TCR beta sequences at a false discovery rate of 0.05 in a later analysis. Because HLA typing was unavailable for some donors at each locus, only the typed subset was used in association tests. Because the 87-base-pair reads could not distinguish some IMGT-functional V segments, including TRBV6-2 and TRBV6-3, those segments were excluded. Three of the identified cytomegalovirus-associated TCR beta chains were confirmed in vitro to be specific for cytomegalovirus antigens. Because counts were too low, about 18 rarely observed V segments, including chromosome 9 orphons, were left out of the earlier analysis of a few hundred of the donors. The authors suggested that the approach could potentially be extended to other disease states and immunological phenotypes. CMV serostatus was the only immune exposure information available for the cohort. A later genetic analysis associated a missense DCLRE1C variant with V-gene and J-gene trimming of TCR beta chains, and an independent cohort replicated the association.

The library was made by the immunoSEQ multiplex PCR assay. The multiplex PCR relied on a mix of 60 forward primers for TCR Vbeta segments and 13 reverse primers for TCR Jbeta segments. Amplification of the CDR3 region of rearranged TCR beta genes was performed with a multiplex PCR assay on genomic DNA. The amplified TCR beta libraries were sequenced on the Illumina HiSeq System as 87-base-pair reads. The published analysis was carried out like this. In a later analysis, some 80 million unique TCR beta chains were counted across the 690 or so repertoires, and approximately 11 million of these chains were shared by at least two donors. A nearest-neighbor algorithm error-corrected the raw reads and collapsed the reads into unique sequences, merging closely related sequences to remove PCR and sequencing errors. To assign V, D and J gene segments, CDR3 sequences were aligned to IMGT reference sequences. For a sequence to be retained, a match of at least six nucleotides to both a V gene segment and a J gene segment was required. A rearrangement was called productive if the CDR3 had no stop codons and remained in frame with V and J, and every other rearrangement was called non-productive. CDR3 was defined by IMGT convention, running from the second conserved V-encoded cysteine to the conserved J-encoded phenylalanine. The earlier analysis of more than 450 of the donors excluded sequences that lacked an unambiguous match to a single V gene segment. In an earlier analysis of around 600 of the donors, V segments were called functional above 56.7% productive rearrangements and were called segregating when the between-donor standard deviation exceeded 5%. A statistical classification framework was developed to diagnose cytomegalovirus status using the catalog of TCR beta chain sequences. In a later analysis, V and J genes were assigned by comparing TCR nucleotide sequences against IMGT/GENE-DB human TR gene sequences. Using the TCRdist pipeline, a later analysis assigned CDR3 sequences along with most-parsimonious VDJ recombination scenarios. In a later analysis, every TCR beta chain was defined by the combination of its CDR3 amino acid sequence and its V-gene family, and reads without a unique V-gene family were dropped. In a later analysis, approximately 590 highly shared, low-generation-probability nucleotide sequences were removed to address suspected cross-contamination and a sequencing artifact. For each public chain, a later analysis derived a clonal expansion index from normalized ranks of inferred template counts within each repertoire. In a later analysis, generation probabilities were computed using a VDJ recombination model fitted to out-of-frame rearrangements, and the results were checked against IGoR. In a later analysis, TCR-TCR, TCR-HLA and TCR-CMV co-occurrence was scored with hypergeometric tests, and a repertoire-size bias correction was applied to TCR pairs. False discovery rates were estimated in a later analysis by permuting HLA or CMV assignments 20 times. In a later analysis, co-occurring TCRs were grouped using DBSCAN, and TCRdist sequence similarity was added for clustering within HLA-allele-positive subsets. Repertoires with fewer than 30,000 or more than 120,000 public chains, plus five repertoires with anomalous nucleotide sharing, were excluded from co-occurrence clustering. The source is immuneACCESS, and TCRdb retained only in-frame sequences with V and J called. Part of the clones is not carried over; for the studies checked, unresolved V genes explain less than half of this, and the remainder is unexplained. Clone size and V and J calls were adopted from that table, with D and trimming inferred from the DNA. The sample table shows nearly 110,000 clones, and about 74% are seen once. About 15% of the sample is in the top ten clones.

Remarks on this clone: What this receptor recognizes is not known. No much larger clone exists at a distance of one base, and base qualities are not known.

The cohort was made up of approximately 700 healthy bone marrow donors. All cohort members were sampled while nominally healthy, although unrecorded immune exposures were likely present. The donor was CMV seropositive and belonged to the group of about 290 seropositive cohort members. A peripheral blood sample was collected from each donor, and TCR beta sequencing was performed on peripheral blood mononuclear cells. The Qiagen DNeasy Blood Extraction Kit was used to extract genomic DNA from the blood cell samples. The chain is made from TRBV6-5 and TRBJ1-2; confidence is insufficient to name the D gene. The TCR sequence derives from a woman in her forties in good health and CMV-seropositive. Sequenced material: PBMCs. The CDR3 has the sequence CASSPLFLRYGYTF. The DNA is TGTGCCAGCAGTCCCTTATTTCTCCGCTATGGCTACACCTTC.